This passage covers 16 T cell receptor beta chains from one sample sequenced in a study of cytomegalovirus exposure and HLA in healthy donors. PCR used 60 Vbeta primers and 13 Jbeta primers. Some clones are missing from TCRdb's copy, which holds only in-frame ones; the method was immunoSEQ multiplex PCR. The sample holds 120,000 or so clones, 77% seen once. Sequencing used PBMCs. These receptors were taken from a human donor in good health.

J is TRBJ2-6 and V is TRBV21-1; TRBD1, the D gene given by the table, was not confirmed from the DNA. TRBV21-1 is described as a pseudogene. The CDR3 has 19 residues. CDR3 sequence: CASSKAQPGSNSGANVLTF. The CDR3 DNA is TGTGCCAGCAGCAAAGCGCAGCCAGGCAGCAACTCTGGGGCCAACGTCCTGACTTTC.

The rearrangement uses TRBV2 and TRBJ1-5; 7 nucleotides align to TRBD1. The ends lost 5 bases at V and 2 bases at J; junction bases unmatched: 12. The germline CDR1 and CDR2 sequences are SNHLY and FYNNEI. The CDR3 extends over 17 amino acids. CDR3: CASSSTGSGTGNQPQHF. The CDR3 nucleotides read TGTGCCAGCAGTAGTACGGGCTCCGGGACAGGCAATCAGCCCCAGCATTTT. Full variable domain (rest looked up from reference TRBV2 and TRBJ1-5): EPEVTQTPSHQVTQMGQEVILRCVPISNHLYFYWYRQILGQKVEFLVSFYNNEISEKSEIFDDQFSVERPDGSNFTLKIRSTKLEDSAMYFCASSSTGSGTGNQPQHFGDGTRLSIL.

The V and J genes are TRBV29-1 and TRBJ2-1; 8 bases are a match to TRBD2. V was clipped by 3 bases and J by 0 bases; unmatched bases: 4. The germline gives CDR1 SQVTM, CDR2 ANQGSEA. The CDR3 runs 15 residues. In nucleotides, the CDR3 is TGCAGCGTTGAGATACTAGCGGCCTCCTACAATGAGCAGTTCTTC. It is translated as CSVEILAASYNEQFF.

V usage is TRBV14 and J usage is TRBJ2-2; TRBD1 is a possible D gene (6 bases). The CDR3 is made up of 15 amino acids. Trimming stripped 2 bases from V and 4 bases from J, with 11 bases between. Germline V lookup: CDR1 SGHDN, CDR2 FVKESK. CDR3 residues: CASSQFTGFTGELFF. In nucleotides, the CDR3 is TGTGCCAGCAGCCAATTCACAGGGTTCACCGGGGAGCTGTTTTTT.

J is TRBJ1-5 and V is TRBV6-5; D perhaps matches TRBD1 (6 bases). V was shortened by 6 bases and J by 0 bases, with 12 bases between the two germline ends. Per the germline V gene, CDR1 is MNHEY and CDR2 is SVGAGI. This CDR3 comprises 15 residues. In DNA form, the CDR3 reads TGTGCCAGCAGCCTCGGACAGTATAGCAATCAGCCCCAGCATTTT. Amino acid sequence: CASSLGQYSNQPQHF.

This chain uses TRBV6-6 with TRBJ1-4; D gene unclear. Germline CDR1 and CDR2: MNHNY and SVGAGI (reference sequence). With 3 bases removed from V and 0 bases from J, the gap between germline ends came to 8 bases. The CDR3 has 15 amino acids. Written as DNA, the CDR3 is TGTGCCAGCAGTTATTTGGCAGCAACTAATGAAAAACTGTTTTTT. As protein: CASSYLAATNEKLFF.

The chain has TRBV6-1 and TRBJ1-2, with 12 bases matching TRBD1. The J segment lost 2 bases and the V segment lost 4 bases, leaving 2 bases of the junction unmatched. The germline CDR1 and CDR2 sequences are MNHNS and SASEGT. The CDR3 contains 15 residues. Written as DNA, the CDR3 is TGTGCCAGCAGTGGGGGGACAGGGGGCAACTATGGCTACACCTTC. It specifies CASSGGTGGNYGYTF.

This clone is a singleton in its sample. This chain uses TRBV29-1 with TRBJ1-1; 7 bases are a match to TRBD1. V dropped 7 bases and J dropped 5; count of bases not matched to a gene: 10. This CDR3 is built from 13 residues. Germline loops: CDR1 SQVTM, CDR2 ANQGSEA. CDR3 residues: CSALRGARTEAFF. CDR3 DNA: TGCAGCGCCCTCAGGGGGGCGCGGACTGAAGCTTTCTTT.

This clone was seen a handful of times. The rearrangement uses TRBV5-1 and TRBJ1-4; D might be TRBD1 (6 bases). CDR1 is SGHRS and CDR2 is YFSETQ in the germline V gene. Trimming cost V 5 bases and J 3 bases, with 17 bases left between them. This CDR3 region has 16 residues. CDR3 protein: CASRGGTAGANEKLFF. In DNA, the CDR3 is TGCGCCAGCAGGGGGGGCACGGCGGGGGCTAATGAAAAACTGTTTTTT.

CDR3 in DNA: TGCGCCAGCAGCTTTCGAGGACTTGATACCTACGAGCAGTACTTC. Protein: CASSFRGLDTYEQYF. The chain has TRBV5-1 and TRBJ2-5, with a tentative D call TRBD2 (5 bases). The closer fit of TRBJ2-7 to the DNA end suggests the J call may be wrong. The CDR3 loop spans 15 amino acids. Germline CDR1 SGHRS, CDR2 YFSETQ.

This clone was counted only a few times. The rearrangement links TRBV14 to TRBJ1-1; D might be TRBD1 (5 bases). Looked up from germline, CDR1 is SGHDN and CDR2 is FVKESK. The ends were cut back, 4 bases at V and 4 bases at J, with 10 bases in the middle. The CDR3 spans 13 residues. The CDR3 DNA reads TGTGCCAGCAGCCTGACCCAGGGCACTGAAGCTTTCTTT. Translating it yields CASSLTQGTEAFF.

The chain joins TRBV5-4 to TRBJ1-4, with D possibly TRBD1 on 6 matching bases. Trimming removed 4 bases from V and 10 bases from J, with 20 bases in between. This CDR3 comprises 15 residues. Germline V lookup: CDR1 SGHNT, CDR2 YYREEE (reference sequence). The CDR3 DNA sequence: TGTGCCAGCAGCGGCGGACAGCGGCCTCTAGGAAAACTGTTTTTT. Its protein product is CASSGGQRPLGKLFF.

The rearrangement uses TRBV9 and TRBJ1-1, with 7 bases that match TRBD1. Germline V lookup: CDR1 SGDLS, CDR2 YYNGEE. V gave up 3 bases and J gave up 2 bases; unmatched junction bases: 4. This CDR3 region has 14 residues. For the CDR3, the DNA is TGTGCCAGCAGCGCGGGACAGATTAACACTGAAGCTTTCTTT. Translating gives CASSAGQINTEAFF.

J is TRBJ2-1 and V is TRBV5-1; TRBD2 aligns across 8 bases. The length of the CDR3 is 16 residues. Germline V CDR1 and CDR2: SGHRS, YFSETQ. The V segment lost 1 base and the J segment 6 bases; nucleotides outside the gene matches: 9. The CDR3 coding sequence is TGCGCCAGCAGCTTGAGCTCCGGGAGGGCCCTCAATGAGCAGTTCTTC. Translation: CASSLSSGRALNEQFF.

V usage is TRBV7-6 and J usage is TRBJ1-4, with D perhaps matching TRBD1 (5 bases). The V and J ends lost 5 bases and 5 bases respectively, with 18 bases between them. Germline-derived CDR1 and CDR2 are SGHVS and FNYEAQ. This CDR3 spans 16 amino acids. Here the CDR3 reads CASSPRGRSENEKLFF. The CDR3 DNA follows: TGTGCCAGCAGCCCAAGGGGCAGGAGCGAGAATGAAAAACTGTTTTTT.

In this sample, this clone turned up a few times. V is TRBV27 and J is TRBJ1-1, with D possibly matching TRBD1 (6 bases). Between the trimmed V and J ends, which lost 6 bases and 1 base, there was a span of 9 bases. CDR3 length equals 13 residues. CDR1 and CDR2 (germline): MNHEY, SMNVEV (reference sequence). The CDR3 sequence is CASSLQGNTEAFF. As DNA, the CDR3 is TGTGCCAGCAGCTTACAGGGGAACACTGAAGCTTTCTTT.